What follows are 28 T cell receptor beta chains derived from one specimen sequenced in a study of Ad26.COV2.S vaccination and SARS-CoV-2 variants. Indicated treatment: roughly 18 received Ad26.COV2.S at low or high dose, single or two shots; about five received placebo; per-sample allocation not given. At day 63 after the first vaccine or placebo injection, samples were drawn. The data were produced by immunoSEQ multiplex PCR, yet TCRdb's version contains in-frame clones alone and is incomplete. The sample has about half a million clones, 89% seen once; the top ten hold 1.5% to 2%. Sequencing was performed on peripheral blood, taken in a trial of Ad26.COV2.S vaccine versus placebo. These receptors were taken from a person between 18 and 65 years old who received the Ad26.COV2.S COVID-19 vaccine or a placebo.

The rearrangement links TRBV7-9 to TRBJ1-1; TRBD1 agrees at 8 bases. Trimming cost V 5 bases and J 1 base; bases outside gene matches: 6. CDR1 is SEHNR, CDR2 FQNEAQ, per germline (reference sequence). The CDR3 is made up of 15 amino acids. The DNA of the CDR3 is TGTGCCAGCAGCGGACCGGACAGGGCGAACACTGAAGCTTTCTTT. Amino acids: CASSGPDRANTEAFF.

This chain links TRBV9 with TRBJ2-1; 10 bases line up with TRBD2. V shed 3 bases and J 0 bases; nucleotides not matched to a gene: 6. Germline assignment: CDR1 SGDLS and CDR2 YYNGEE. The CDR3 covers 17 residues. The CDR3 DNA reads TGTGCCAGCAGCGCGGGACTAGCGAGTAACTCCTACAATGAGCAGTTCTTC. Its protein product is CASSAGLASNSYNEQFF.

The J gene is TRBJ2-6, the V gene TRBV4-1, with D perhaps being TRBD1 or TRBD2 (6 bases each). This CDR3 has 17 amino acids. V gave up 3 bases and J gave up 0 bases, with 12 bases separating them. CDR1 is MGHRA, CDR2 YSYEKL, per germline. The CDR3 loop reads CASSQDRGVSGANVLTF. As DNA, the CDR3 is TGCGCCAGCAGCCAGGATAGGGGGGTCTCTGGGGCCAACGTCCTGACTTTC.

The chain uses TRBV19 and TRBJ1-2; 7 bases agree with TRBD1. CDR3 length: 14 residues. The trim removed 3 bases at V and 7 bases at J, leaving 8 bases unmatched. The germline gives CDR1 LNHDA, CDR2 SQIVND (reference sequence). The CDR3 is CASSMRGRGVGYTF. The CDR3 region has the DNA TGTGCCAGTAGTATGAGGGGGCGTGGGGTTGGCTACACCTTC. Using reference TRBV19 and TRBJ1-2 for the parts outside the CDR3, the full variable domain is DGGITQSPKYLFRKEGQNVTLSCEQNLNHDAMYWYRQDPGQGLRLIYYSQIVNDFQKGDIAEGYSVSREKKESFPLTVTSAQKNPTAFYLCASSMRGRGVGYTFGSGTRLTVV.

The rearrangement links TRBV5-1 to TRBJ1-4; a weak D match, TRBD1 (6 bases). V gave up 0 bases and J gave up 7 bases, with 13 bases separating them. Germline values: CDR1 SGHRS, CDR2 YFSETQ. This CDR3 is built from 15 residues. Here the CDR3 reads CASSLGGQSGEKLFF. The DNA for the CDR3 is TGCGCCAGCAGCTTGGGGGGACAATCGGGTGAAAAACTGTTTTTT.

This clone was observed a few times. This sequence joins TRBV6-6 and TRBJ1-5; 7 bases are shared with TRBD1. The ends lost 0 bases at V and 4 bases at J; junction bases unmatched: 3. The V gene's germline CDR1 is MNHNY and CDR2 SVGAGI (reference sequence). The CDR3 sequence is 15 residues long. CDR3 protein: CASSYSKGANQPQHF. In nucleotides, the CDR3 is TGTGCCAGCAGTTACTCCAAGGGGGCGAATCAGCCCCAGCATTTT.

The J gene is TRBJ2-7, the V gene TRBV5-1; 14 positions match TRBD2. The CDR3 spans 17 residues. J was trimmed by 0 bases and V by 4 bases; bases with no gene match: 6. Per the germline V gene, CDR1 is SGHRS and CDR2 is YFSETQ. CDR3 in DNA: TGCGCCAGCAGCCGGGGGACTAGCGGGGGATCCTCCTACGAGCAGTACTTC. As protein: CASSRGTSGGSSYEQYF.

The gene calls are TRBV18 and TRBJ2-1, with D possibly matching TRBD2 (6 bases). V gave up 5 bases and J gave up 4 bases, with 12 bases separating them. The CDR3 consists of 14 residues. Germline V lookup: CDR1 KGHSH, CDR2 LQKENI. The CDR3 DNA follows: TGTGCCAGCTCAGGAGGGGCCGGTTACAATGAGCAGTTCTTC. This encodes CASSGGAGYNEQFF.

The chain carries TRBV14 and TRBJ2-5, with 10 bases matching TRBD2. The V gene end was trimmed by 4 bases and the J gene end by 0 bases; junction bases not matched to a gene: 8. This CDR3 contains 17 residues. Germline values: CDR1 SGHDN, CDR2 FVKESK. The CDR3 region has the DNA TGTGCCAGCAGCCCCCTCGGTCTAGCGGGGGACCAAGAGACCCAGTACTTC. Its translation: CASSPLGLAGDQETQYF.

The chain links TRBV19 to TRBJ1-1, with unresolved D. Germline V gene sequence: CDR1 LNHDA, CDR2 SQIVND (reference sequence). This CDR3 is built from 13 residues. V was cut by 5 bases and J by 4 bases, with 11 bases left in between. CDR3 sequence (DNA): TGTGCCAGTAGTTACCTTATAGGCACTGAAGCTTTCTTT. Encoded protein: CASSYLIGTEAFF.

The chain employs TRBV28 and TRBJ1-2, with 7 bases fitting TRBD1. The germline CDR1 and CDR2 sequences are MDHEN and SYDVKM. The J segment lost 8 bases and the V segment lost 6 bases, leaving 6 bases of the junction unmatched. This CDR3 contains 12 residues. CDR3 DNA: TGTGCCAGCAGCCGACAGGGCGGGGGCTACACCTTC. It translates to CASSRQGGGYTF.

V is TRBV7-2 and J is TRBJ1-1; D might be TRBD1 (6 bases). Deletions cut 3 bases from V and 6 bases from J, with 11 bases between. Germline CDR1 reads SGHTA; CDR2 reads FQGNSA. The CDR3 is 13 amino acids. This CDR3 reads CASSFKGGAEAFF. The DNA of the CDR3 is TGTGCCAGCAGCTTTAAGGGGGGTGCTGAAGCTTTCTTT.

The V and J genes are TRBV19 and TRBJ1-1, with 7 bases aligning to TRBD1. Germline-derived CDR1 and CDR2 are LNHDA and SQIVND (reference sequence). V was pared by 5 bases and J by 10 bases, with 10 bases of the junction left unmatched. The CDR3 loop spans 13 amino acids. The CDR3 protein is CASSFFQGERAFF. CDR3 bases: TGTGCCAGTAGTTTCTTCCAGGGGGAGAGAGCTTTCTTT.

The chain recombines TRBV28 with TRBJ2-4; D may be TRBD2 (6 bases). The V gene lost 3 bases and the J gene lost 1 base, with 13 bases spanning the gap. The CDR3 is 16 residues long. Germline-derived CDR1 and CDR2 are MDHEN and SYDVKM. As DNA, the CDR3 is TGTGCCAGCAGTTTGGCTGGGACTTTGGCCAAAAACATTCAGTACTTC. It translates to CASSLAGTLAKNIQYF.

The sample holds one count of this clone. The genes are TRBV3-1 (or the pseudogene TRBV3-2) and TRBJ1-6; D is ambiguous. CDR3 length: 15 residues. V was cut by 1 base and J by 5 bases, with 9 bases left in between. Germline CDR1 is LGHDT and CDR2 is YNNKEL (reference sequence). The CDR3 loop reads CASSQGPPDNSPLHF. The CDR3, as DNA: TGTGCCAGCAGCCAAGGTCCACCGGATAATTCACCCCTCCACTTT.

J is TRBJ1-1 and V is TRBV13; TRBD1 matches 7 bases. The CDR3 runs 14 residues. Germline assignment: CDR1 PRHDT and CDR2 FYEKMQ (reference sequence). V gave up 1 base and J gave up 3 bases; unmatched junction bases: 2. The chain's CDR3 is CASSLVQGDTEAFF. The CDR3 nucleotides read TGTGCCAGCAGCTTAGTTCAGGGGGACACTGAAGCTTTCTTT. The variable domain in full, with the rest retrieved from reference TRBV13 and TRBJ1-1, is AAGVIQSPRHLIKEKRETATLKCYPIPRHDTVYWYQQGPGQDPQFLISFYEKMQSDKGSIPDRFSAQQFSDYHSELNMSSLELGDSALYFCASSLVQGDTEAFFGQGTRLTVV.

The chain employs TRBV6-5 and TRBJ2-3; 7 bases match TRBD2. Germline V CDR1 and CDR2: MNHEY, SVGAGI. V lost 0 bases, J lost 2 bases, and 5 bases stayed unmatched. The CDR3 loop spans 16 amino acids. CDR3 in amino acids: CASSYSVLAVTDTQYF. CDR3 bases: TGTGCCAGCAGTTACTCGGTCCTAGCGGTCACAGATACGCAGTATTTT.

The chain is built from TRBV6-2 or TRBV6-3 and TRBJ1-6; no clear D. Germline V gene lookup returns CDR1 MNHEY and CDR2 SVGEGT. The V gene lost 4 bases and the J gene lost 7 bases, with 26 bases spanning the gap. This CDR3 contains 19 residues. The CDR3 DNA follows: TGTGCCAGCAGTTCGACTACGTATCCAGACCGACTTCGGAATTCACCCCTCCACTTT. This encodes CASSSTTYPDRLRNSPLHF.

The count of this clone is one. CDR3 residues: CASSLFSLAGAGTGELFF. In DNA form, the CDR3 reads TGTGCCAGCAGTTTATTTTCACTAGCGGGAGCGGGTACCGGGGAGCTGTTTTTT. V and J are TRBV28 and TRBJ2-2; TRBD2 aligns across 11 bases. The trim removed 1 base at V and 5 bases at J, leaving 9 bases unmatched. The CDR3 spans 18 residues. Germline CDR1 MDHEN, CDR2 SYDVKM.

The rearrangement joins TRBV28 to TRBJ2-5; TRBD2 matches at 7 bases. V lost 5 bases and J lost 5; bases outside the gene matches: 17. The CDR3 length is 17 residues. CDR1 is MDHEN and CDR2 is SYDVKM in the germline V gene. CDR3 sequence reads: CASSGRSSGLVYETQYF. As DNA, the CDR3 is TGTGCCAGCAGTGGGAGGTCCTCTGGACTAGTATATGAGACCCAGTACTTC. Full variable domain (rest looked up from reference TRBV28 and TRBJ2-5): DVKVTQSSRYLVKRTGEKVFLECVQDMDHENMFWYRQDPGLGLRLIYFSYDVKMKEKGDIPEGYSVSREKKERFSLILESASTNQTSMYLCASSGRSSGLVYETQYFGPGTRLLVL.

The chain couples TRBV19 to TRBJ2-6; no clear D. Deletions cut 3 bases from V and 4 bases from J, with 13 bases between. CDR1 is LNHDA and CDR2 is SQIVND in the germline V gene (reference sequence). This CDR3 is built from 16 residues. The CDR3 here is CASSILSSKGANVLTF. The CDR3 region has the DNA TGTGCCAGTAGTATCCTCTCTTCGAAAGGGGCCAACGTCCTGACTTTC.

This chain links TRBV2 with TRBJ2-1, with 11 bases aligning to TRBD2. The CDR3 sequence is 19 residues long. The germline gives CDR1 SNHLY, CDR2 FYNNEI. The J segment lost 5 bases and the V segment lost 6 bases, leaving 18 bases of the junction unmatched. The CDR3 sequence is CASSEQPRLAGPTHNEQFF. Written as DNA, the CDR3 is TGTGCCAGCAGCGAGCAGCCCCGACTAGCGGGGCCCACTCACAATGAGCAGTTCTTC. Full variable domain (remainder filled in from reference TRBV2 and TRBJ2-1): EPEVTQTPSHQVTQMGQEVILRCVPISNHLYFYWYRQILGQKVEFLVSFYNNEISEKSEIFDDQFSVERPDGSNFTLKIRSTKLEDSAMYFCASSEQPRLAGPTHNEQFFGPGTRLTVL.

The chain joins TRBV6-5 to TRBJ1-1; 8 nucleotides line up with TRBD1. The germline V gene encodes CDR1 MNHEY and CDR2 SVGAGI. J lost 4 bases, V lost 1 base, and 8 bases had no gene match. CDR3 length: 16 residues. CDR3 region: CASSYWAGGSVTEAFF. CDR3 coding DNA: TGTGCCAGCAGTTACTGGGCAGGGGGCTCGGTCACTGAAGCTTTCTTT.

The chain couples TRBV11-2 to TRBJ2-5, with D hard to call. Trimming stripped 3 bases from V and 1 base from J, with 12 bases between. Germline V gene data show CDR1 as SGHAT and CDR2 as FQNNGV. The CDR3 covers 15 residues. CDR3 sequence reads: CASSLAMAGQETQYF. In DNA form, the CDR3 reads TGTGCCAGCAGCTTGGCGATGGCAGGCCAAGAGACCCAGTACTTC.

CDR3 bases: TGCGCCAGCAGCTTACGGCGGGGGACCACCGGGGAGCTGTTTTTT. This encodes CASSLRRGTTGELFF. The V call is TRBV5-1, the J call TRBJ2-2, with 7 bases lining up with TRBD2. V lost 2 bases, J lost 4 bases, and 5 bases stayed unmatched. Germline assignment: CDR1 SGHRS and CDR2 YFSETQ. This CDR3 comprises 15 residues. The variable domain in full, completed from reference TRBV5-1 and TRBJ2-2, reads KAGVTQTPRYLIKTRGQQVTLSCSPISGHRSVSWYQQTPGQGLQFLFEYFSETQRNKGNFPGRFSGRQFSNSRSEMNVSTLELGDSALYLCASSLRRGTTGELFFGEGSRLTVL.

The chain combines TRBV27 with TRBJ1-1; maybe TRBD1 (6 bases). V was cut by 4 bases and J by 0 bases, with 18 bases left in between. Germline lookup yields CDR1 MNHEY and CDR2 SMNVEV (reference sequence). The CDR3 sequence is 17 residues long. CDR3 residues: CASSWGGRGLMNTEAFF. The CDR3 nucleotides read TGTGCCAGCAGTTGGGGGGGCAGGGGCTTAATGAACACTGAAGCTTTCTTT.

This chain joins TRBV18 and TRBJ1-1; D not resolved. Germline-derived CDR1 and CDR2 are KGHSH and LQKENI. The CDR3 consists of 14 residues. V gave up 1 base and J gave up 3 bases, with 9 bases separating them. The CDR3 region is CASSPLPRDTEAFF. CDR3 nucleotides: TGTGCCAGCTCACCACTCCCCCGGGACACTGAAGCTTTCTTT.

The chain uses TRBV12-5 and TRBJ2-7, with D possibly TRBD1 on 6 matching bases. The ends were cut back, 5 bases at V and 4 bases at J, with 24 bases in the middle. Germline loops: CDR1 LGHNT, CDR2 FRNRAP. The CDR3 is 17 amino acids. The CDR3 sequence is CASGTNRVKAWRYEQYF. In nucleotides, the CDR3 is TGTGCTAGTGGTACGAACAGGGTCAAGGCTTGGAGATACGAGCAGTACTTC.